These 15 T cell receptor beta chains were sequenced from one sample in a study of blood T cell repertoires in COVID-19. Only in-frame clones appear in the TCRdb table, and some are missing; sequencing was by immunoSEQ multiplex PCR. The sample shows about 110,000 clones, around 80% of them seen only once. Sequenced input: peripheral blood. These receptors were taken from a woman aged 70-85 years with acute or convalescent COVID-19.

The CDR3 bases are TGTGCCAGCAGCATTCGGGACAGGGATAATTCACCCCTCCACTTT. Translation: CASSIRDRDNSPLHF. V usage is TRBV11-2 and J usage is TRBJ1-6; TRBD1 aligns across 9 bases. Germline CDR1 is SGHAT and CDR2 is FQNNGV. The CDR3 sequence is 15 residues long. V lost 5 bases to trimming and J lost 5 bases; unmatched junction nucleotides: 4.

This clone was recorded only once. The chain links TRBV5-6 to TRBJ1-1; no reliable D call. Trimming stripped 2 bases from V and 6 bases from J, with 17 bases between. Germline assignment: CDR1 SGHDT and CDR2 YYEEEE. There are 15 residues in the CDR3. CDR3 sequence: CASSFGGRTVAEAFF. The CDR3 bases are TGTGCCAGCAGCTTCGGCGGAAGAACGGTAGCTGAAGCTTTCTTT. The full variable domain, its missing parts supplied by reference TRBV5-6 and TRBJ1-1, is DAGVTQSPTHLIKTRGQQVTLRCSPKSGHDTVSWYQQALGQGPQFIFQYYEEEERQRGNFPDRFSGHQFPNYSSELNVNALLLGDSALYLCASSFGGRTVAEAFFGQGTRLTVV.

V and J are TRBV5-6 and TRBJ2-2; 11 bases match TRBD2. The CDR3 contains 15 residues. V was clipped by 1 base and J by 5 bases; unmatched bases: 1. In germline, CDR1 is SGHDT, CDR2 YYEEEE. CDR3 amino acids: CASSLPSGGTGELFF. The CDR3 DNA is TGTGCCAGCAGCTTGCCTAGCGGGGGGACCGGGGAGCTGTTTTTT.

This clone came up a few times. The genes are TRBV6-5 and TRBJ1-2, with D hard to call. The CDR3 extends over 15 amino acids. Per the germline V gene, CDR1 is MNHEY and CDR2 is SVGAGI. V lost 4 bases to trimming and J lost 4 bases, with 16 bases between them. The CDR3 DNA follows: TGTGCCAGCAGTTCCTTAGCACCTCCATCCTATGGCTACACCTTC. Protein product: CASSSLAPPSYGYTF.

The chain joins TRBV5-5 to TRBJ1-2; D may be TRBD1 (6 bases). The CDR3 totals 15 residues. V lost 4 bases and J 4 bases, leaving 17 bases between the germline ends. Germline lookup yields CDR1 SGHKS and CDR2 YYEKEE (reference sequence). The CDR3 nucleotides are TGTGCCAGCAGCCTGGGACAATCCGGAATCTATGGCTACACCTTC. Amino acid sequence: CASSLGQSGIYGYTF.

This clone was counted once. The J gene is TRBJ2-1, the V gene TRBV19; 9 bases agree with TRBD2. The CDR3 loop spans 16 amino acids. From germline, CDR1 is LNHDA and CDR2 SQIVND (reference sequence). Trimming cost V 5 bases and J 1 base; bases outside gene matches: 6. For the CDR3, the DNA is TGTGCCAGTAGTCCCCCCCTAGCGGGGTCCTACAATGAGCAGTTCTTC. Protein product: CASSPPLAGSYNEQFF.

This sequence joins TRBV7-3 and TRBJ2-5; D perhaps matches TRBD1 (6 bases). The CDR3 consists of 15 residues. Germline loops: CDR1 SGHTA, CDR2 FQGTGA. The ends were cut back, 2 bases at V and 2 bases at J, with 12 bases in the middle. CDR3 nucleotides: TGTGCCAGCAGCTTAGGTCCAGGGGCACAAGAGACCCAGTACTTC. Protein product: CASSLGPGAQETQYF.

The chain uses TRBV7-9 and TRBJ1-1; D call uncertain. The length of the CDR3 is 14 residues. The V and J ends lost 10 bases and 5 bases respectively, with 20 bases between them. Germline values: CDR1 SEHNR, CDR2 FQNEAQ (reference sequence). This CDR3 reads CATRRVGSETEAFF. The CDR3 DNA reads TGTGCCACAAGGAGGGTAGGTTCGGAAACTGAAGCTTTCTTT.

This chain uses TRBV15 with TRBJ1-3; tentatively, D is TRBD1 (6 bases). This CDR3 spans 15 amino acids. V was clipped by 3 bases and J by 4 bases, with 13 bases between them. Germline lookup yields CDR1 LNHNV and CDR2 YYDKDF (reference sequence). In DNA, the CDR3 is TGTGCCACCAGCAGTCACAGGGTGTTAGGAAACACCATATATTTT. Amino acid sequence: CATSSHRVLGNTIYF.

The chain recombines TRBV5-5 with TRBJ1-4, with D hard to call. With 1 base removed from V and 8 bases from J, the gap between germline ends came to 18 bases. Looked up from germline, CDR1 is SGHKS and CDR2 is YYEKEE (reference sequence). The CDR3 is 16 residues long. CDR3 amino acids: CASSLNAGRKGEKLFF. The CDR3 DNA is TGTGCCAGCAGCTTGAATGCGGGAAGGAAAGGGGAAAAACTGTTTTTT.

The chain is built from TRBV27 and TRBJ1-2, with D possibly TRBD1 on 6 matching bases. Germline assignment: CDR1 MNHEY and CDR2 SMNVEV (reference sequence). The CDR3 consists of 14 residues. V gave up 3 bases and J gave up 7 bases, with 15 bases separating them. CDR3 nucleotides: TGTGCCAGCAGTTTTGTGGGATTAGGGGGTGGCTACACCTTC. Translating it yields CASSFVGLGGGYTF.

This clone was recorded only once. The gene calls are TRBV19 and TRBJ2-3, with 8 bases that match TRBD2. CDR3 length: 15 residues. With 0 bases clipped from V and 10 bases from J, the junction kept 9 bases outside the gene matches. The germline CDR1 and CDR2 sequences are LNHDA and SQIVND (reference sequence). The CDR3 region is CASSIEGTSDSAQYF. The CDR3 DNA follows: TGTGCCAGTAGTATAGAGGGGACTAGTGACTCGGCGCAGTATTTT.

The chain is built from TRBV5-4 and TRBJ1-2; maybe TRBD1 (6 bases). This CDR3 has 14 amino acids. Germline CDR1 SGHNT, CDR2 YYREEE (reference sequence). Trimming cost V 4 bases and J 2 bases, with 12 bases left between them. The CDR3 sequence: CASSVQGWNYGYTF. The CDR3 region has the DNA TGTGCCAGCAGCGTACAGGGTTGGAACTATGGCTACACCTTC. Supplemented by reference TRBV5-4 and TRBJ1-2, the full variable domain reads ETGVTQSPTHLIKTRGQQVTLRCSSQSGHNTVSWYQQALGQGPQFIFQYYREEENGRGNFPPRFSGLQFPNYSSELNVNALELDDSALYLCASSVQGWNYGYTFGSGTRLTVV.

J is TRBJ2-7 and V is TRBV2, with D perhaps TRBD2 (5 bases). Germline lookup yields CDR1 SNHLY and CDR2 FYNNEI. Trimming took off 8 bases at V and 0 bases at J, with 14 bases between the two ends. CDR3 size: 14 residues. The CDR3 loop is CASRLAYSSYEQYF. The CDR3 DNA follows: TGTGCCAGCCGGCTAGCTTATTCCTCCTACGAGCAGTACTTC.

This CDR3 is CAISEGGEGGDTQYF. CDR3 nucleotide sequence: TGTGCCATCAGTGAAGGAGGTGAGGGAGGAGATACGCAGTATTTT. This chain joins TRBV10-3 and TRBJ2-3; a weak D match, TRBD2 (6 bases). V was pared by 3 bases and J by 5 bases, with 15 bases between. CDR1 is ENHRY and CDR2 is SYGVKD in the germline V gene. The CDR3 spans 15 residues.